The source of this T cell receptor (beta chain) is a study of T cells in Graves' hyperthyroidism and ophthalmopathy. Study-level results: In validation, the model predicted ophthalmopathy. These predictions came a median about 6.5 months before onset. Most clonotypes that expanded in the thyroid above 0.001 also showed up in blood.

Not enrolled were patients with uncontrolled infection, other autoimmune disease, pregnancy or lactation. The TCR beta CDR3 regions underwent amplification using RNA transcripts as the source. Using the HTBI primer set, a first-round RT-PCR was run on the TCR CDR3. Each CDR3 protein is one row after TCRdb ran MiXCR on the multiplex PCR reads. The sample holds fewer than 650,000 distinct CDR3 sequences, over 45% seen once. Trimming removed 0 bases from V and 6 bases from J, with 14 bases in between. Looked up from germline, CDR1 is SGHRS and CDR2 is YFSETQ. This CDR3 spans 15 amino acids. A few counts support this clonotype. Antigen specificity is unknown.

The receptor comes from an adult woman with Graves' disease, either hyperthyroidism or ophthalmopathy (not recorded which). The chain couples TRBV5-1 to TRBJ2-3, with a weak D call TRBD1 (6 bases). Sequencing was performed on peripheral blood or thyroid tissue (not recorded which). The CDR3 DNA reads as TGCGCCAGCAGCTTGGGGGCAGGGGTGCCGGATACGCAGTATTTT. Amino acids: CASSLGAGVPDTQYF.